What follows are 31 T cell receptor beta chains derived from one specimen sequenced in a study of technical replicates of blood from a handful of donors. Clones were read by immunoSEQ multiplex PCR, and TCRdb kept only the in-frame ones, dropping some. The data show about 72,000 clones, about nine tenths seen once. The sequenced material came from T cells isolated from PBMCs. These TCRs come from a human donor in good health.

This chain connects TRBV28 to TRBJ1-1; 7 positions agree with TRBD1. Germline values: CDR1 MDHEN, CDR2 SYDVKM. The length of the CDR3 is 14 residues. V trimming: 6 bases; J trimming: 0 bases; junction bases outside the gene matches: 4. DNA for the CDR3: TGTGCCAGCAGCTCGGGACAGTTGAACACTGAAGCTTTCTTT. Protein: CASSSGQLNTEAFF.

This chain joins TRBV28 and TRBJ1-2, with TRBD1 identical over 8 bases. The germline V gene has CDR1 MDHEN and CDR2 SYDVKM. The CDR3 consists of 14 residues. The trim removed 2 bases at V and 8 bases at J, leaving 7 bases unmatched. The CDR3 sequence is CASSLIQGADGYTF. CDR3 bases: TGTGCCAGCAGTTTAATCCAGGGGGCTGACGGCTACACCTTC.

V is TRBV2 and J is TRBJ2-1; 9 nucleotides align to TRBD2. Trimming cost V 7 bases and J 7 bases; bases outside gene matches: 8. This CDR3 region has 14 residues. Germline V CDR1 and CDR2: SNHLY, FYNNEI. The CDR3 sequence: CASKGSLAGNEQFF. CDR3 coding DNA: TGTGCCAGCAAGGGGAGCCTAGCGGGAAATGAGCAGTTCTTC.

The V gene is TRBV28, the J gene TRBJ1-5, with 8 nucleotides matching TRBD1. Trimming took 2 bases from V and 4 from J; bases not matched to a gene: 4. The CDR3 is 15 residues long. Germline-derived CDR1 and CDR2 are MDHEN and SYDVKM. The CDR3 loop is CASSLGQGWNQPQHF. The CDR3 nucleotides are TGTGCCAGCAGTTTAGGACAGGGATGGAATCAGCCCCAGCATTTT.

This chain joins TRBV9 and TRBJ1-3, with 7 bases identical to TRBD1. This CDR3 comprises 17 residues. V gave up 1 base and J gave up 1 base; unmatched junction bases: 8. From germline, CDR1 is SGDLS and CDR2 YYNGEE. DNA for the CDR3: TGTGCCAGCAGCGTAACCGGGACAGCCTTTTCTGGAAACACCATATATTTT. This translates into CASSVTGTAFSGNTIYF.

The rearrangement uses TRBV18 and TRBJ2-7; 8 positions agree with TRBD1. Germline lookup yields CDR1 KGHSH and CDR2 LQKENI. CDR3 size: 15 residues. With V trimmed by 6 bases and J by 0 bases, 7 bases remained unmatched. Here the CDR3 DNA reads TGTGCCAGCTCGTCCGGGACAGGCCTCTCCTACGAGCAGTACTTC. It translates to CASSSGTGLSYEQYF.

This chain uses TRBV28 with TRBJ2-1, with 12 bases lining up with TRBD2. CDR3 length: 15 amino acids. Germline V gene lookup returns CDR1 MDHEN and CDR2 SYDVKM. Unmatched junction bases numbered 11, after V lost 8 bases and J lost 9 bases. CDR3 sequence (DNA): TGTGCCAGCTCCAGACCTAGCGGGAGGGCCACTGAGCAGTTCTTC. This encodes CASSRPSGRATEQFF.

This chain links TRBV7-2 with TRBJ1-2; D not resolved. Trimming pared 3 bases from V and 9 bases from J, leaving 8 bases between. Per the germline V gene, CDR1 is SGHTA and CDR2 is FQGNSA. The CDR3 contains 11 residues. CDR3 sequence (DNA): TGTGCCAGCAGCTTTAGTGCAAGCTACACCTTC. Translation: CASSFSASYTF.

This chain links TRBV6-7 with TRBJ2-1; the D gene is possibly TRBD1 (5 bases). TRBV6-7 is an ORF; its function is uncertain. This CDR3 is built from 16 residues. Trimming shortened V by 0 bases and J by 1 base, and 10 bases separated the two germline ends. In DNA, the CDR3 is TGTGCCAGCAGTTACTCGAGACAGCATTCCTACAATGAGCAGTTCTTC. Its translation is CASSYSRQHSYNEQFF.

This clone was detected only once. The chain joins TRBV29-1 to TRBJ2-2; 8 nucleotides line up with TRBD1. The CDR3 is 15 residues long. The trim removed 2 bases at V and 6 bases at J, leaving 8 bases unmatched. CDR1 is SQVTM, CDR2 ANQGSEA, per germline. In nucleotides, the CDR3 is TGCAGCGTTGAATCGCCGACAGGGGAGTCCGGGGAGCTGTTTTTT. It encodes CSVESPTGESGELFF.

The chain joins TRBV7-3 to TRBJ1-1, with TRBD1 matching 8 bases. The CDR3 has 19 residues. The V segment lost 1 base and the J segment 0 bases; nucleotides outside the gene matches: 13. Germline V gene lookup returns CDR1 SGHTA and CDR2 FQGTGA. The CDR3 here is CASSLNGLGTGNMNTEAFF. CDR3 in DNA: TGTGCCAGCAGCTTAAACGGTCTAGGGACAGGCAACATGAACACTGAAGCTTTCTTT.

This clone has only a few counts. The rearrangement uses TRBV19 and TRBJ1-1; D gene unclear. Germline V CDR1 and CDR2: LNHDA, SQIVND (reference sequence). Between the trimmed V and J ends, which lost 2 bases and 4 bases, there was a span of 8 bases. The CDR3 is made up of 13 amino acids. This CDR3 reads CASSISGFTEAFF. CDR3 nucleotides: TGTGCCAGTAGTATATCAGGTTTCACTGAAGCTTTCTTT.

The rearrangement uses TRBV15 and TRBJ2-3; a weak D match, TRBD2 (6 bases). V was cut by 0 bases and J by 5 bases, with 12 bases left in between. Per germline, CDR1 LNHNV and CDR2 YYDKDF (reference sequence). This CDR3 contains 15 residues. The CDR3 sequence: CATSRERTIVDTQYF. CDR3 nucleotide sequence: TGTGCCACCAGCAGAGAAAGGACTATTGTAGATACGCAGTATTTT.

The chain is built from TRBV7-2 and TRBJ2-1, with TRBD2 matching 10 bases. The V and J ends lost 1 base and 7 bases, in that order; junction bases with no gene match: 4. The germline gives CDR1 SGHTA, CDR2 FQGNSA. The CDR3 has 15 amino acids. The chain's CDR3 is CASSLGAGGYNEQFF. In nucleotides, the CDR3 is TGTGCCAGCAGCTTAGGAGCGGGAGGGTATAATGAGCAGTTCTTC.

Here the CDR3 DNA reads TGTGCCAGCAGTTTTTTTGGCGGTAGCTCTGGAAACACCATATATTTT. It specifies CASSFFGGSSGNTIYF. The chain links TRBV28 to TRBJ1-3; no definite D call. The CDR3 has 16 residues. Germline values: CDR1 MDHEN, CDR2 SYDVKM. With 3 bases removed from V and 0 bases from J, the gap between germline ends came to 12 bases.

This sequence joins TRBV27 and TRBJ1-2; D is undetermined. The CDR3 is 12 residues long. The germline V gene has CDR1 MNHEY and CDR2 SMNVEV (reference sequence). The V and J ends lost 9 bases and 5 bases respectively, with 13 bases between them. CDR3 DNA: TGTGCCAGTCGAGAATCGCCATATGGCTACACCTTC. Encoded protein: CASRESPYGYTF.

The V call is TRBV7-9, the J call TRBJ2-7, with TRBD1 matching over 8 bases. Germline lookup yields CDR1 SEHNR and CDR2 FQNEAQ (reference sequence). This CDR3 has 15 residues. The trim removed 4 bases at V and 7 bases at J, leaving 12 bases unmatched. As DNA, the CDR3 is TGTGCCAGCAGCTCCGACATCCTGACAGGGGCTGAGCAGTACTTC. This encodes CASSSDILTGAEQYF.

V and J are TRBV11-2 and TRBJ1-1; 8 positions match TRBD1. J lost 5 bases, V lost 3 bases, and 5 bases had no gene match. CDR3 size: 14 residues. Germline CDR1 reads SGHAT; CDR2 reads FQNNGV. This CDR3 reads CASSFGQGWTEAFF. The CDR3, as DNA: TGTGCCAGCAGCTTTGGACAGGGATGGACTGAAGCTTTCTTT.

This chain connects TRBV6-7 to TRBJ2-1, with 7 bases identical to TRBD2. TRBV6-7 is annotated as an ORF whose role is uncertain. This CDR3 has 16 amino acids. Trimming removed 0 bases from V and 3 bases from J; junction bases left unmatched: 5. CDR3 DNA: TGTGCCAGCAGTTACTCGCTTGGCGGGAGCTACAATGAGCAGTTCTTC. As protein: CASSYSLGGSYNEQFF.

This chain uses TRBV5-4 with TRBJ2-6; D may be TRBD2 (5 bases). V lost 4 bases and J lost 0, with 11 bases in between. The germline CDR1 and CDR2 sequences are SGHNT and YYREEE (reference sequence). This CDR3 is 16 amino acids long. For the CDR3, the DNA is TGTGCCAGCAGCCAAACACGGGGCTCTGGGGCCAACGTCCTGACTTTC. Translation: CASSQTRGSGANVLTF.

This clone was seen more than once but under ten times. This chain links TRBV6-4 with TRBJ2-2; possibly TRBD2 for D (5 bases). The CDR3 length is 14 residues. Trimming stripped 4 bases from V and 7 bases from J, with 13 bases between. CDR1 is MRHNA, CDR2 SNTAGT, per germline. The CDR3 DNA reads TGTGCCAGCAGTGCCTTATACCGGGGCGGGGAGCTGTTTTTT. Amino acid sequence: CASSALYRGGELFF.

The chain carries TRBV5-1 and TRBJ2-1; a weak D match, TRBD2 (5 bases). CDR1 SGHRS and CDR2 YFSETQ come from the germline V gene. The V and J ends lost 0 bases and 1 base respectively, with 11 bases between them. The CDR3 runs to 16 residues. The CDR3 DNA follows: TGCGCCAGCAGCTTGGAGCCAGGAGGTTCCTACAATGAGCAGTTCTTC. Its protein is CASSLEPGGSYNEQFF. The whole variable domain, filled in from reference TRBV5-1 and TRBJ2-1, reads KAGVTQTPRYLIKTRGQQVTLSCSPISGHRSVSWYQQTPGQGLQFLFEYFSETQRNKGNFPGRFSGRQFSNSRSEMNVSTLELGDSALYLCASSLEPGGSYNEQFFGPGTRLTVL.

The chain is built from TRBV7-2 and TRBJ2-2; TRBD2 matches at 8 bases. This CDR3 has 14 residues. V was clipped by 1 base and J by 7 bases; unmatched bases: 2. Germline values: CDR1 SGHTA, CDR2 FQGNSA. The CDR3 loop is CASSLEREIGELFF. The CDR3 DNA sequence: TGTGCCAGCAGCTTAGAGCGGGAGATCGGGGAGCTGTTTTTT.

This sequence joins TRBV13 and TRBJ2-7; 7 bases match TRBD2. The junction had 6 bases not matched to a gene; V was cut back by 0 bases and J by 4 bases. The germline V gene has CDR1 PRHDT and CDR2 FYEKMQ (reference sequence). The CDR3 runs to 15 residues. This chain's CDR3 is CASSLGGGSGYEQYF. Written as DNA, the CDR3 is TGTGCCAGCAGCTTAGGTGGGGGTAGCGGGTACGAGCAGTACTTC.

This chain connects TRBV28 to TRBJ2-7; a weak D match, TRBD1 (5 bases). Germline CDR1 and CDR2: MDHEN and SYDVKM. V was clipped by 2 bases and J by 5 bases, with 13 bases between them. The length of the CDR3 is 14 residues. Written as DNA, the CDR3 is TGTGCCAGCAGTTTAGGCAGGGAAGTTAACGAGCAGTACTTC. Residues: CASSLGREVNEQYF.

The chain couples TRBV29-1 to TRBJ1-2; TRBD1 aligns across 7 bases. The CDR3 has 11 residues. Germline CDR1 is SQVTM and CDR2 is ANQGSEA. After removal of 5 bases from V and 3 bases from J, the junction contained 0 bases not matched to a gene. The CDR3 region is CSVTGDYGYTF. The CDR3 bases are TGCAGCGTTACAGGGGACTATGGCTACACCTTC.

The chain links TRBV2 to TRBJ1-5; D is possibly TRBD1 (5 bases). Germline V lookup: CDR1 SNHLY, CDR2 FYNNEI. The length of the CDR3 is 16 residues. V shed 2 bases and J shed 1 base, with 12 bases lying between them. For the CDR3, the DNA is TGTGCCAGCAGTGAATGGGGGGTCACAAGCAATCAGCCCCAGCATTTT. Its translation is CASSEWGVTSNQPQHF.

The chain couples TRBV25-1 to TRBJ2-7; 11 bases map to TRBD2. The length of the CDR3 is 16 residues. After removal of 9 bases from V and 4 bases from J, the junction contained 14 bases not matched to a gene. CDR1 is MGHDK and CDR2 is SYGVNS in the germline V gene. CDR3 protein: CASAASGRSLGYEQYF. The CDR3 DNA sequence: TGTGCCAGTGCCGCTAGCGGGAGGTCTCTAGGGTACGAGCAGTACTTC.

This sequence joins TRBV2 and TRBJ1-2; 11 positions match TRBD1. The trim removed 5 bases at V and 6 bases at J, leaving 5 bases unmatched. This CDR3 region has 14 residues. CDR1 and CDR2 (germline): SNHLY, FYNNEI. The CDR3 region has the DNA TGTGCCAGCAGTTGGGACAGGGGGTATGATGGCTACACCTTC. Encoded protein: CASSWDRGYDGYTF.

This clone was observed a handful of times. The V gene is TRBV28, the J gene TRBJ2-1; maybe TRBD2 (5 bases). CDR3 length: 15 amino acids. In germline, CDR1 is MDHEN, CDR2 SYDVKM. Trimming left V 6 bases short and J 8 bases short, with 20 bases between. This CDR3 reads CASRFPGIASHEQFF. CDR3 DNA sequence: TGTGCCAGCAGGTTCCCGGGGATAGCCAGTCATGAGCAGTTCTTC.

The CDR3 region is CAWSGDRYTDTQYF. For the CDR3, the DNA is TGTGCCTGGAGTGGGGACAGATACACAGATACGCAGTATTTT. The chain carries TRBV30 and TRBJ2-3, with 7 bases lining up with TRBD1. The V gene end was trimmed by 1 base and the J gene end by 2 bases; junction bases not matched to a gene: 3. Germline V gene lookup returns CDR1 GTSNPN and CDR2 SVGIG (reference sequence). There are 14 residues in the CDR3.